Listed here are 25 T cell receptor beta chains from one sample, sequenced in a study of identical twins. Each CDR3 protein gets one entry after TCRdb re-called the 5' RACE reads with MiXCR. The sample has about 900,000 distinct CDR3 sequences, over 9% seen once; the top ten hold roughly 1.6%. This sample was also put to use in a study of yellow fever vaccine responses in identical twins.

Sequenced input: PBMCs. These TCRs come from a young woman in good health.

The rearrangement links TRBV18 to TRBJ2-1, with D possibly TRBD2 on 5 matching bases. V was trimmed by 4 bases and J by 5 bases, leaving 15 bases between them. Germline V gene lookup returns CDR1 KGHSH and CDR2 LQKENI. The CDR3 has 15 residues. CDR3 sequence: CASSRPSKSNNEQFF. The CDR3 coding sequence is TGTGCCAGCTCACGGCCTAGCAAGTCCAACAATGAGCAGTTCTTC.

The chain uses TRBV3-1 and TRBJ2-3, with D possibly being TRBD1 or TRBD2 (5 bases each). Trimming removed 0 bases at V and 6 bases at J, with 16 bases between. Germline V gives CDR1 LGHDT, CDR2 YNNKEL (reference sequence). The CDR3 consists of 16 residues. CDR3 residues: CASSQDLQLEGDTQYF. The CDR3 DNA is TGTGCCAGCAGCCAAGATTTACAGCTCGAGGGGGATACGCAGTATTTT.

V is TRBV5-1 and J is TRBJ1-2; perhaps TRBD1 as D (6 bases). Per germline, CDR1 SGHRS and CDR2 YFSETQ. CDR3 size: 13 residues. V shed 4 bases and J shed 5 bases, with 12 bases lying between them. The CDR3 coding sequence is TGCGCCAGCAGCGCTGGACAGACTTATGGCTACACCTTC. It translates to CASSAGQTYGYTF.

CDR3 protein: CASNTGTGGRQETQYF. CDR3 DNA sequence: TGTGCCAGCAACACCGGGACAGGTGGACGCCAAGAGACCCAGTACTTC. V and J are TRBV12-3 or TRBV12-4 and TRBJ2-5; 8 bases agree with TRBD1. V lost 7 bases to trimming and J lost 1 base; unmatched junction nucleotides: 11. CDR3 length: 16 amino acids.

This clonotype was seen more than once but under ten times. The V gene is TRBV9, the J gene TRBJ1-4, with 7 bases lining up with TRBD1. Germline CDR1 SGDLS, CDR2 YYNGEE. The CDR3 has 15 amino acids. V shed 2 bases, J shed 4 bases, and the junction held 5 bases outside the gene matches. CDR3 coding DNA: TGTGCCAGCAGCGTCCGACAGGGCCTTAATGAAAAACTGTTTTTT. Protein sequence: CASSVRQGLNEKLFF. The whole variable domain, remainder taken from reference TRBV9 and TRBJ1-4, is DSGVTQTPKHLITATGQRVTLRCSPRSGDLSVYWYQQSLDQGLQFLIQYYNGEERAKGNILERFSAQQFPDLHSELNLSSLELGDSALYFCASSVRQGLNEKLFFGSGTQLSVL.

Only a few counts were recorded for this clonotype. The rearrangement joins TRBV7-8 to TRBJ2-1; 12 bases line up with TRBD2. V trimming: 5 bases; J trimming: 6 bases; junction bases outside the gene matches: 5. Germline V CDR1 and CDR2: SGHVS, FQNEAQ. The CDR3 runs 15 residues. CDR3 DNA sequence: TGTGCCAGCAGCACCCGACTAGCGGGAGCCAATGAGCAGTTCTTC. Translating it yields CASSTRLAGANEQFF.

As concerns this clonotype: The junction and the germline gene differ at one end; a read error may be behind it. The chain has TRBV6-2 or TRBV6-3 and TRBJ2-3; 11 nucleotides match TRBD1. Germline-derived CDR1 and CDR2 are MNHEY and SVGEGT. The CDR3 length is 16 residues. Written as DNA, the CDR3 is TGTGCCAGCAGAATCTACGGGACAGGGGGGAAGCATACGCACTATTTT. This translates into CASRIYGTGGKHTHYF.

This clonotype has more than one count but fewer than ten. The chain has TRBV3-1 and TRBJ2-7; TRBD1 agrees at 7 bases. CDR3 length equals 15 residues. Trimming removed 4 bases from V and 4 bases from J; junction bases left unmatched: 10. The germline V gene has CDR1 LGHDT and CDR2 YNNKEL (reference sequence). CDR3 coding DNA: TGTGCCAGCAGCCGCTCAGGGGGAAGGACATACGAGCAGTACTTC. Translation gives CASSRSGGRTYEQYF.

This clonotype has at least ten counts. The V and J genes are TRBV12-3 or TRBV12-4 and TRBJ2-3; TRBD2 aligns across 7 bases. The trim removed 6 bases at V and 3 bases at J, leaving 9 bases unmatched. The CDR3 consists of 15 residues. Here the CDR3 reads CASSPRGDDTDTQYF. CDR3 nucleotides: TGTGCCAGCAGCCCCCGGGGGGATGATACAGATACGCAGTATTTT.

The chain is built from TRBV2 and TRBJ2-7; D is possibly TRBD1 or TRBD2 (6 bases each). V lost 0 bases to trimming and J lost 1 base, with 13 bases between them. This CDR3 spans 16 amino acids. Germline V gene lookup returns CDR1 SNHLY and CDR2 FYNNEI. CDR3 in DNA: TGTGCCAGCAGTGAAGCGCTTGGGGGGCTGTCCTACGAGCAGTACTTC. This sequence encodes CASSEALGGLSYEQYF. Based on the CDR3 plus reference TRBV2 and TRBJ2-7, the full variable domain is EPEVTQTPSHQVTQMGQEVILRCVPISNHLYFYWYRQILGQKVEFLVSFYNNEISEKSEIFDDQFSVERPDGSNFTLKIRSTKLEDSAMYFCASSEALGGLSYEQYFGPGTRLTVT.

The chain joins TRBV6-6 to TRBJ2-3, with D uncertain. In germline, CDR1 is MNHNY, CDR2 SVGAGI (reference sequence). Trimming removed 8 bases from V and 2 bases from J, with 8 bases in between. This CDR3 spans 12 amino acids. Written as DNA, the CDR3 is TGTGCCAGCGCGGACCACACAGATACGCAGTATTTT. Amino acid sequence: CASADHTDTQYF.

For this clonotype: Sequence at one end of the junction differs from germline and may be a read error. The chain uses TRBV5-1 and TRBJ2-1; D possibly corresponds to TRBD2 (7 bases). Looked up from germline, CDR1 is SGHRS and CDR2 is YFSETQ. CDR3 size: 15 residues. Here the CDR3 DNA reads TGCGCCAGCAGGGGAGGGGGGGCCATAGACAAAGAGCAGTTCTTC. Protein product: CASRGGGAIDKEQFF.

In this sample, this clonotype turned up a few times. This chain's CDR3 is CASSQQPSGTDTQYF. DNA for the CDR3: TGCGCCAGCAGCCAACAGCCATCGGGCACAGATACGCAGTATTTT. The rearrangement links TRBV4-1 to TRBJ2-3; the D is unclear. The V end lost 2 bases, the J end lost 1 base, and 10 bases lay between the germline ends. The CDR3 covers 15 residues. Germline loops: CDR1 MGHRA, CDR2 YSYEKL.

This clonotype was observed a handful of times. V and J are TRBV12-3 or TRBV12-4 and TRBJ1-1; D unresolved. Trimming removed 8 bases from V and 1 base from J, with 8 bases in between. The CDR3 extends over 12 amino acids. The CDR3 nucleotides read TGTGCCAGCGCCGACGGGAACACTGAAGCTTTCTTT. It is translated as CASADGNTEAFF.

At least ten counts were recorded for this clonotype. The chain links TRBV28 to TRBJ2-2; D is unresolved. The CDR3 has 15 amino acids. Trimming removed 7 bases at V and 0 bases at J, with 12 bases between. Germline V lookup: CDR1 MDHEN, CDR2 SYDVKM. CDR3 in amino acids: CASIRSPTNTGELFF. CDR3 DNA: TGTGCCAGCATTAGGAGTCCTACGAACACCGGGGAGCTGTTTTTT.

This clonotype has just a few counts. The chain combines TRBV14 with TRBJ2-1; 9 bases align to TRBD2. The J segment lost 0 bases and the V segment lost 3 bases, leaving 6 bases of the junction unmatched. Germline V gene data show CDR1 as SGHDN and CDR2 as FVKESK. This CDR3 is 17 amino acids long. The CDR3 region is CASSQLAGTSSYNEQFF. CDR3 nucleotide sequence: TGTGCCAGCAGCCAGCTAGCGGGAACGAGCTCCTACAATGAGCAGTTCTTC.

This clonotype was detected only a few times. V is TRBV2 and J is TRBJ2-2; 9 bases match TRBD2. J was trimmed by 6 bases and V by 3 bases; bases with no gene match: 11. CDR1 SNHLY and CDR2 FYNNEI come from the germline V gene. The CDR3 length is 17 residues. The CDR3 loop is CASSEDSGSGLAGELFF. The CDR3 DNA is TGTGCCAGCAGTGAGGATAGCGGGAGTGGATTGGCCGGGGAGCTGTTTTTT.

The chain has TRBV7-8 and TRBJ2-1, with D possibly matching TRBD2 (5 bases). From germline, CDR1 is SGHVS and CDR2 FQNEAQ. V dropped 2 bases and J dropped 8 bases, with 19 bases sitting between them. There are 16 residues in the CDR3. The CDR3 reads CASSLLVRDYFDEQFF. CDR3 DNA: TGTGCCAGCAGCTTATTGGTCCGCGACTATTTCGATGAGCAGTTCTTC.

This rearrangement joins TRBV3-1 to TRBJ2-7; D unclear. The CDR3 runs to 13 residues. V was cut by 4 bases and J by 3 bases, with 10 bases left in between. In germline, CDR1 is LGHDT, CDR2 YNNKEL (reference sequence). The CDR3 protein is CASSPGPNYEQYF. Here the CDR3 DNA reads TGTGCCAGCAGCCCAGGACCAAACTACGAGCAGTACTTC.

This clonotype was picked up many times. The chain uses TRBV6-1 and TRBJ1-5; D perhaps matches TRBD1 (6 bases). Germline V gene data show CDR1 as MNHNS and CDR2 as SASEGT. The V gene lost 7 bases and the J gene lost 7 bases, with 17 bases spanning the gap. The CDR3 covers 14 residues. CDR3 in amino acids: CASTLGQTRQPQHF. The CDR3 DNA reads TGTGCCAGCACCCTCGGACAGACCCGGCAGCCCCAGCATTTT.

This clonotype was recorded at least ten times. DNA for the CDR3: TGTGCCAGCAGTGAAGTCCTGACTAACTACAATGAGCAGTTCTTC. This encodes CASSEVLTNYNEQFF. The chain is built from TRBV2 and TRBJ2-1; the D gene is possibly TRBD2 (5 bases). Trimming removed 1 base at V and 3 bases at J, with 10 bases between. This CDR3 comprises 15 residues. Looked up from germline, CDR1 is SNHLY and CDR2 is FYNNEI.

The chain employs TRBV24-1 and TRBJ2-3, with TRBD2 as a possible D gene (6 bases). CDR3 length equals 21 residues. From germline, CDR1 is KGHDR and CDR2 SFDVKD. The V and J ends lost 5 bases and 0 bases respectively, with 29 bases between them. The CDR3 here is CATSGHPTLAATSTSTDTQYF. In DNA, the CDR3 is TGTGCCACCAGTGGCCACCCCACACTAGCCGCGACCTCAACTAGCACAGATACGCAGTATTTT.

There are a few counts of this clonotype. The V gene is TRBV12-3 or TRBV12-4, the J gene TRBJ1-5, with D perhaps matching TRBD1 (5 bases). The V end lost 7 bases, the J end lost 7 bases, and 17 bases lay between the germline ends. This CDR3 is built from 14 residues. The CDR3 region is CASNRGGDLQPQHF. For the CDR3, the DNA is TGTGCCAGCAACCGGGGAGGGGATCTACAGCCCCAGCATTTT.

CDR3 region: CASSPGTGYHEQYF. Written as DNA, the CDR3 is TGTGCCAGCAGCCCAGGGACAGGGTACCACGAGCAGTACTTC. This chain uses TRBV7-3 with TRBJ2-7, with 9 bases matching TRBD1. The germline V gene encodes CDR1 SGHTA and CDR2 FQGTGA. The V gene end was trimmed by 5 bases and the J gene end by 5 bases; junction bases not matched to a gene: 7. CDR3 length equals 14 residues.

V usage is TRBV20-1 and J usage is TRBJ2-1; 9 bases line up with TRBD1. Trimming took 0 bases from V and 5 from J; bases not matched to a gene: 5. The CDR3 covers 15 residues. CDR1 DFQATT and CDR2 SNEGSKA come from the germline V gene (reference sequence). The CDR3 protein is CSARDQGTGNNEQFF. The CDR3 DNA sequence: TGCAGTGCTAGAGATCAGGGGACAGGGAACAATGAGCAGTTCTTC.